The 26 T cell receptor beta chains listed next were all sequenced from one sample in a study of blood T cells in healthy people across ages. It was with a sample-barcoded 5' primer and a J-beta primer mix that a second PCR of roughly 6 to 12 cycles was run. Via MiXCR, TCRdb re-called the 5' RACE reads, giving one row per CDR3 protein. The profile covers roughly 550,000 distinct CDR3 sequences, with around 24% appearing a single time and around 10% taken by the ten largest. These data were likewise used in another study, on T cells of mothers and their children.

Sequences were obtained from blood. The receptors shown here come from a boy aged 10-17 years in good health.

The chain has TRBV7-9 and TRBJ2-1; the D gene is possibly TRBD1 (6 bases). With 5 bases removed from V and 13 bases from J, the gap between germline ends came to 12 bases. Germline CDR1 reads SEHNR; CDR2 reads FQNEAQ (reference sequence). This CDR3 region has 11 residues. CDR3 nucleotides: TGTGCCAGCAGCCTGAGGGACACCCAGTTCTTC. This codes for CASSLRDTQFF.

This clonotype was seen a handful of times. In nucleotides, the CDR3 is TGTGCCAGCAGTTCAAGTGGGACTTTCCGCACAGATACGCAGTATTTT. It is translated as CASSSSGTFRTDTQYF. The chain combines TRBV12-3 or TRBV12-4 with TRBJ2-3, with D possibly TRBD2 on 6 matching bases. V was shortened by 4 bases and J by 1 base, with 15 bases between the two germline ends. This CDR3 is built from 16 residues.

This clonotype was seen only a few times. The rearrangement joins TRBV4-1 to TRBJ2-3; either TRBD1 or TRBD2 may fit D (5 bases each). This CDR3 region has 17 residues. Germline V gene data show CDR1 as MGHRA and CDR2 as YSYEKL. The germline V and J ends were trimmed by 0 bases and 6 bases, with 19 bases remaining between them. CDR3 amino acids: CASSQEKSRGLVDTQYF. For the CDR3, the DNA is TGCGCCAGCAGCCAAGAGAAGTCGAGGGGCCTCGTGGATACGCAGTATTTT.

This clonotype was recorded a few times. The DNA of the CDR3 is TGTGCCAGCAGCCAAGATTCCGCAGGGCTCTCAACTAATGAAAAACTGTTTTTT. Protein product: CASSQDSAGLSTNEKLFF. The J gene is TRBJ1-4, the V gene TRBV3-1, with D possibly matching TRBD1 (5 bases). The CDR3 consists of 18 residues. The V gene's germline CDR1 is LGHDT and CDR2 YNNKEL (reference sequence). V lost 0 bases, J lost 0 bases, and 14 bases lay in between.

The rearrangement joins TRBV15 to TRBJ2-5; TRBD1 might be the D (6 bases). Germline loops: CDR1 LNHNV, CDR2 YYDKDF (reference sequence). CDR3 length: 13 amino acids. Trimming shortened V by 2 bases and J by 5 bases, and 9 bases separated the two germline ends. The CDR3 bases are TGTGCCACCAGCAGACTAGGGGGTGAGACCCAGTACTTC. Encoded protein: CATSRLGGETQYF.

This clonotype came up a few times. The chain couples TRBV4-2 to TRBJ2-5, with 15 bases lining up with TRBD2. The germline CDR1 and CDR2 sequences are LGHNA and YNFKEQ. This CDR3 is built from 17 residues. The ends lost 5 bases at V and 5 bases at J; junction bases unmatched: 9. The CDR3 DNA sequence: TGTGCCAGCAGCACCCGTGTTGGACTAGCGGGAGGGGAGACCCAGTACTTC. It codes for CASSTRVGLAGGETQYF.

This clonotype was seen many times. The rearrangement links TRBV6-4 to TRBJ2-5; 7 nucleotides match TRBD1. The J call is doubtful: the DNA matches TRBJ2-1 better. CDR3 size: 14 residues. Germline lookup yields CDR1 MRHNA and CDR2 SNTAGT. In DNA form, the CDR3 reads TGTGCCAGCAGTGACGGGACAGACCTAAATGAGCAGTTCTTC. Its translation: CASSDGTDLNEQFF.

This clonotype appeared many times. The chain recombines TRBV20-1 with TRBJ2-7; unclear D gene. Trimming pared 6 bases from V and 6 bases from J, leaving 9 bases between. Germline assignment: CDR1 DFQATT and CDR2 SNEGSKA (reference sequence). This CDR3 spans 10 amino acids. The CDR3 reads CSALGVEQYF. The DNA of the CDR3 is TGCAGTGCCCTGGGTGTCGAGCAGTACTTC.

This chain links TRBV6-1 with TRBJ1-4; D is unresolved. Looked up from germline, CDR1 is MNHNS and CDR2 is SASEGT. Trimming took off 0 bases at V and 8 bases at J, with 10 bases between the two ends. The CDR3 is 14 amino acids. CDR3 sequence: CASSEAAGWEKLFF. The CDR3 DNA is TGTGCCAGCAGTGAAGCTGCAGGTTGGGAAAAACTGTTTTTT.

The J gene is TRBJ2-7, the V gene TRBV18; TRBD2 matches at 10 bases. V lost 3 bases to trimming and J lost 0 bases; unmatched junction nucleotides: 5. From germline, CDR1 is KGHSH and CDR2 LQKENI. The CDR3 consists of 16 residues. CDR3 region: CASSPWTSGPSYEQYF. CDR3 bases: TGTGCCAGCTCACCGTGGACTAGCGGCCCCTCCTACGAGCAGTACTTC.

This clonotype was detected only a few times. This sequence joins TRBV5-1 and TRBJ2-1, with D tentatively TRBD1 (6 bases). Per germline, CDR1 SGHRS and CDR2 YFSETQ. V dropped 0 bases and J dropped 1 base, with 14 bases sitting between them. The CDR3 extends over 17 amino acids. The chain's CDR3 is CASSLGNRARSYNEQFF. CDR3 DNA: TGCGCCAGCAGCTTGGGGAACAGGGCGCGGTCCTACAATGAGCAGTTCTTC.

This clonotype has more than one count but fewer than ten. J is TRBJ1-6 and V is TRBV3-1; D gene unclear. Trimming removed 5 bases from V and 10 bases from J, with 12 bases in between. Germline CDR1 reads LGHDT; CDR2 reads YNNKEL (reference sequence). The CDR3 has 13 amino acids. In DNA, the CDR3 is TGTGCCAGCAGCAAAATTCGAGACTCACCCCTCCACTTT. Protein: CASSKIRDSPLHF.

The CDR3 DNA sequence: TGCGCCAGCAGCGAACTAGTGGTGGAGACCCAGTACTTC. Amino acids: CASSELVVETQYF. The chain joins TRBV5-1 to TRBJ2-5; perhaps TRBD2 as D (5 bases). Trimming removed 4 bases from V and 5 bases from J, with 12 bases in between. This CDR3 region has 13 residues. Germline V CDR1 and CDR2: SGHRS, YFSETQ.

This clonotype was counted only a few times. Germline and junction disagree at one end, which may indicate a read error. This chain uses TRBV19 with TRBJ2-7; D remains ambiguous. Germline CDR1 LNHDA, CDR2 SQIVND (reference sequence). The CDR3 spans 11 residues. The CDR3 reads CASSNDYEQYF. CDR3 in DNA: TGCGCCAGTAGTAACGACTACGAGCAGTACTTC.

This clonotype was observed a handful of times. DNA for the CDR3: TGTGCCAGCAGTTTCGCGTGGACCCAGTACTTC. Encoded protein: CASSFAWTQYF. The chain combines TRBV12-3 or TRBV12-4 with TRBJ2-5; D ambiguous. V was trimmed by 3 bases and J by 7 bases, leaving 6 bases between them. This CDR3 has 11 residues.

This chain joins TRBV28 and TRBJ1-1, with D unclear. Trimming removed 0 bases from V and 3 bases from J, with 17 bases in between. This CDR3 spans 17 amino acids. Germline V CDR1 and CDR2: MDHEN, SYDVKM. The CDR3 loop reads CASSLWAYIGGYTEAFF. The CDR3 bases are TGTGCCAGCAGTTTATGGGCCTATATCGGCGGGTACACTGAAGCTTTCTTT.

This clonotype was counted a few times. V usage is TRBV6-6 and J usage is TRBJ2-3; 8 bases line up with TRBD1. The CDR3 runs 15 residues. J was trimmed by 1 base and V by 4 bases; bases with no gene match: 4. Looked up from germline, CDR1 is MNHNY and CDR2 is SVGAGI (reference sequence). The CDR3 spells CASSLLGQGTDTQYF. CDR3 DNA: TGTGCCAGCAGTTTGTTGGGACAGGGCACAGATACGCAGTATTTT.

The chain recombines TRBV20-1 with TRBJ2-5; TRBD2 is a possible D gene (5 bases). In germline, CDR1 is DFQATT, CDR2 SNEGSKA (reference sequence). The length of the CDR3 is 14 residues. Trimming shortened V by 0 bases and J by 3 bases, and 11 bases separated the two germline ends. CDR3 DNA: TGCAGTGCTAGAGATCAACCAGCGGAAGAGACCCAGTACTTC. Residues: CSARDQPAEETQYF.

The CDR3 nucleotides are TGTGCCAGCAGCTTCGCATCAACCTACGAGCAGTACTTC. Encoded protein: CASSFASTYEQYF. V usage is TRBV5-6 and J usage is TRBJ2-5, with D hard to call. The J call may be faulty, since TRBJ2-7 better matches the DNA end. The germline gives CDR1 SGHDT, CDR2 YYEEEE. The CDR3 is made up of 13 amino acids.

DNA of the CDR3: TGTGCCAGCAGCCCGCGGGTTAGCGGACTTCCCTCCTACAATGAGCAGTTCTTC. Translated: CASSPRVSGLPSYNEQFF. The genes are TRBV12-3 or TRBV12-4 and TRBJ2-5, with D possibly being TRBD2 (6 bases). The DNA end is a closer match to TRBJ2-1, so the J assignment may be wrong. This CDR3 spans 18 amino acids.

This clonotype was seen only a few times. The chain's CDR3 is CSAGTPLGRNIQYF. The DNA of the CDR3 is TGCAGTGCAGGGACTCCTCTGGGTAGAAACATTCAGTACTTC. This chain connects TRBV20-1 to TRBJ2-4, with a weak D call TRBD2 (6 bases). Germline V lookup: CDR1 DFQATT, CDR2 SNEGSKA (reference sequence). Trimming stripped 6 bases from V and 6 bases from J, with 18 bases between. The CDR3 runs 14 residues.

The V and J genes are TRBV20-1 and TRBJ1-2, with 7 bases fitting TRBD1. Looked up from germline, CDR1 is DFQATT and CDR2 is SNEGSKA (reference sequence). The CDR3 has 14 residues. With V trimmed by 1 base and J by 0 bases, 2 bases remained unmatched. DNA of the CDR3: TGCAGTGCTAGAGCACAGGGGACTAACTATGGCTACACCTTC. The encoded protein is CSARAQGTNYGYTF.

This clonotype came up a few times. V and J are TRBV28 and TRBJ2-5, with 9 bases aligning to TRBD2. The J call could be wrong; TRBJ2-1 is a better fit for the DNA end. The CDR3 totals 15 residues. Germline CDR1 MDHEN, CDR2 SYDVKM. DNA of the CDR3: TGTGCCAGCATTAAAGCCGGGACTAGCAACAATGAGCAGTTCTTC. Translated, it gives CASIKAGTSNNEQFF.

The sample holds a few counts of this clonotype. The rearrangement links TRBV28 to TRBJ2-7, with D possibly TRBD2 on 5 matching bases. CDR1 is MDHEN, CDR2 SYDVKM, per germline. The germline V and J ends were trimmed by 3 bases and 6 bases, with 9 bases remaining between them. The CDR3 runs to 12 residues. The CDR3 loop reads CASSLEEFEQYF. CDR3 DNA: TGTGCCAGCAGTTTGGAGGAATTCGAGCAGTACTTC.

V is TRBV27 and J is TRBJ2-7; D tentatively fits TRBD1 or TRBD2 (5 bases each). Per the germline V gene, CDR1 is MNHEY and CDR2 is SMNVEV (reference sequence). V dropped 6 bases and J dropped 0 bases, with 15 bases sitting between them. This CDR3 has 15 amino acids. The CDR3 DNA is TGTGCCAGCAGCTCCCCCGGGACCCTCTCCTACGAGCAGTACTTC. Protein sequence: CASSSPGTLSYEQYF.

This clonotype came up a few times. This chain uses TRBV27 with TRBJ2-5, with TRBD1 identical over 9 bases. CDR1 and CDR2 (germline): MNHEY, SMNVEV (reference sequence). This CDR3 comprises 13 residues. V was pared by 8 bases and J by 1 base, with 2 bases of the junction left unmatched. CDR3 nucleotides: TGTGCCAGCGGGACAGGGCTCCAAGAGACCCAGTACTTC. It codes for CASGTGLQETQYF.